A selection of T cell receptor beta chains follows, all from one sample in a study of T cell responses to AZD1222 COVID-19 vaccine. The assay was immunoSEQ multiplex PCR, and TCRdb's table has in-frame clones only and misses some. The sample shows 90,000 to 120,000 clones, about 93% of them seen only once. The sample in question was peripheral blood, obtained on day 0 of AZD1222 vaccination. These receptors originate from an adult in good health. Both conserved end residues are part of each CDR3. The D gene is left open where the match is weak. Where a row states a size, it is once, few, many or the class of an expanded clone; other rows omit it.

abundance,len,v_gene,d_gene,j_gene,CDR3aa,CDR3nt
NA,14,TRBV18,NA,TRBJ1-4,CASSPTREGEKLFF,TGTGCCAGCTCACCAACCAGGGAGGGTGAAAAACTGTTTTTT
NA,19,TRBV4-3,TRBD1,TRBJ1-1,CASSQDRAGGVFWYTEAFF,TGCGCCAGCAGCCAAGATAGGGCAGGGGGCGTCTTTTGGTACACTGAAGCTTTCTTT
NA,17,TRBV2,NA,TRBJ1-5,CASSEARAPNSNQPQHF,TGTGCCAGCAGTGAAGCTAGGGCCCCGAATAGCAATCAGCCCCAGCATTTT
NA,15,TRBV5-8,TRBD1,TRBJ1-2,CASSITGGWNYGYTF,TGTGCCAGCAGTATTACAGGGGGCTGGAACTATGGCTACACCTTC
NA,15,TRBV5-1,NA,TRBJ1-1,CASSLVAGVNTEAFF,TGCGCCAGCAGCTTGGTAGCAGGGGTTAACACTGAAGCTTTCTTT
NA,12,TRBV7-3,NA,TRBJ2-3,CASSLLTDTQYF,TGTGCCAGCAGTCTTCTCACAGATACGCAGTATTTT
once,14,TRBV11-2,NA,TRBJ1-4,CASSLVDRNEKLFF,TGTGCCAGCAGCTTAGTGGACAGAAATGAAAAACTGTTTTTT
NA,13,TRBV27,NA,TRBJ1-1,CASAAGPETEAFF,TGTGCCAGCGCGGCCGGGCCGGAGACTGAAGCTTTCTTT
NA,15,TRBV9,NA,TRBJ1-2,CASKQGLHVDYGYTF,TGTGCCAGCAAGCAGGGACTCCACGTAGACTATGGCTACACCTTC
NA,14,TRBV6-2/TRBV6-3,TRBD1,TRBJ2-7,CASSYQGQVNEQYF,TGTGCCAGCAGTTACCAAGGACAGGTGAACGAGCAGTACTTC
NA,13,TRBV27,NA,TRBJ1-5,CASRGTGLWPQHF,TGTGCCAGCAGGGGGACCGGCCTATGGCCCCAGCATTTT
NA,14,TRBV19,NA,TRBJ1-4,CASSIGGQPGKLFF,TGTGCCAGTAGTATAGGCGGCCAGCCGGGAAAACTGTTTTTT
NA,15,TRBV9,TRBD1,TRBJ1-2,CASSATGGEAIGYTF,TGTGCCAGCAGCGCCACAGGGGGGGAGGCTATTGGCTACACCTTC
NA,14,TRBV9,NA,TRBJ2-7,CASSVEGATVGQYF,TGTGCCAGCAGCGTAGAAGGCGCCACCGTGGGGCAGTACTTC
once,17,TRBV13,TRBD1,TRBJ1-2,CASSLLFRDRGYYGYTF,TGTGCCAGCAGCTTATTATTTAGGGACAGGGGATACTATGGCTACACCTTC
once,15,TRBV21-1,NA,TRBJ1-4,CASSRTGSEDEKLFF,TGTGCCAGCAGCCGAACGGGGAGCGAAGATGAAAAACTGTTTTTT